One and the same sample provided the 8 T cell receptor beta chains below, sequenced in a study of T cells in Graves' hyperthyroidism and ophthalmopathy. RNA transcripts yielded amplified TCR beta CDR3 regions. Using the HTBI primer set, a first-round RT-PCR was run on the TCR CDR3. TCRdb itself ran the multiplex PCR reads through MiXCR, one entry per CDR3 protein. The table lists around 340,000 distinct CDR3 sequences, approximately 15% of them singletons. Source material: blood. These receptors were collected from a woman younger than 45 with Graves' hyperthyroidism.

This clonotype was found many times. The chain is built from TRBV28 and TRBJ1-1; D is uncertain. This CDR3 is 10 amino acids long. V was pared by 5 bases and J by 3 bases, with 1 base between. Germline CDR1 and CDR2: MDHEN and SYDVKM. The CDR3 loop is CASSHTEAFF. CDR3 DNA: TGTGCCAGCAGTCACACTGAAGCTTTCTTT. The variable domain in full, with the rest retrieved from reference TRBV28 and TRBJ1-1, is DVKVTQSSRYLVKRTGEKVFLECVQDMDHENMFWYRQDPGLGLRLIYFSYDVKMKEKGDIPEGYSVSREKKERFSLILESASTNQTSMYLCASSHTEAFFGQGTRLTVV.

This CDR3 reads CASSQGMTGTEAFF. In DNA form, the CDR3 reads TGCGCCAGCAGCCAAGGAATGACAGGCACTGAAGCTTTCTTT. The chain has TRBV5-1 and TRBJ1-1, with a tentative D call TRBD1 (6 bases). The CDR3 is 14 residues long. Trimming took 4 bases from V and 4 from J, leaving 14 bases between them. Germline V lookup: CDR1 SGHRS, CDR2 YFSETQ.

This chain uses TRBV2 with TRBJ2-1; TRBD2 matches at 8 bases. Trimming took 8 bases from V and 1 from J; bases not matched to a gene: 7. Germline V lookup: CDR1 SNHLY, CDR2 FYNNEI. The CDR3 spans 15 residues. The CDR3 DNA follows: TGTGCCAGCGCGACTAGCGAGAATTCCTACAATGAGCAGTTCTTC. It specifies CASATSENSYNEQFF.

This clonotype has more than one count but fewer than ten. CDR3 nucleotides: TGTGCCAGCTCAGGGGGCGCGGGTTGGAATCAGCCCCAGCATTTT. Protein product: CASSGGAGWNQPQHF. The chain uses TRBV27 and TRBJ1-5, with 8 bases fitting TRBD1. Germline loops: CDR1 MNHEY, CDR2 SMNVEV (reference sequence). Trimming cost V 8 bases and J 4 bases; bases outside gene matches: 10. The CDR3 is made up of 15 amino acids.

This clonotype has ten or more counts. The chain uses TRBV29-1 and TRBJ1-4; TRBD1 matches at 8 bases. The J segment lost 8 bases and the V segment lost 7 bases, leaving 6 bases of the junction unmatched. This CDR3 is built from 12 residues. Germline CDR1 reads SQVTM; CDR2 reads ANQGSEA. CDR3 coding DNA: TGCAGCGGGCAGGGGGCGCGGGAAAAACTGTTTTTT. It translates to CSGQGAREKLFF.

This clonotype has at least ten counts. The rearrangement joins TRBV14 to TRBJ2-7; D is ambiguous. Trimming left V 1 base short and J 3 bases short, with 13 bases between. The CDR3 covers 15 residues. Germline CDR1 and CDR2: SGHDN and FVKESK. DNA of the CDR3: TGTGCCAGCAGCCAAGGTAGGAGCGCGCACTACGAGCAGTACTTC. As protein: CASSQGRSAHYEQYF.

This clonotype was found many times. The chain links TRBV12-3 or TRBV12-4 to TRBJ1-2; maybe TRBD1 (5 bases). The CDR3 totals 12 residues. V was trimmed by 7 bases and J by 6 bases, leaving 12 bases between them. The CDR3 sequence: CASTGTRDGYTF. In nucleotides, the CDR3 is TGTGCCAGCACGGGGACCCGGGATGGCTACACCTTC.

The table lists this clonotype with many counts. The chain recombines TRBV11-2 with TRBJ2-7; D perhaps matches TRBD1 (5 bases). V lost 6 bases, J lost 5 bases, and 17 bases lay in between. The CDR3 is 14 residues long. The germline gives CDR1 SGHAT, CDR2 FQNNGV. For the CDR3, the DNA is TGTGCCAGCAGTCAGACAGTCGGCCCCCACGAGCAGTACTTC. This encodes CASSQTVGPHEQYF.